This T cell receptor beta chain came from a study of graft-versus-host responses after intestinal transplantation. Study-level findings and limits: GvH clones turned up in recipient marrow; some had shown up first in ileum or blood.

Concerning this clone itself: The antigen remains undetermined.

J gave up 5 bases and V 4 bases, and 3 bases lay outside the gene matches. The CDR3 consists of 14 residues. CDR1 is SGDLS and CDR2 is YYNGEE in the germline V gene. Profiled with immunoSEQ multiplex PCR; TCRdb holds only in-frame clones, not every one. The table shows approximately 49,000 clones, with 89% occurring only once. The chain joins TRBV9 to TRBJ2-3, with TRBD2 matching over 11 bases. The material was unstimulated CD4+ T cells sorted from spleen or lymph node cells, obtained before transplant. This receptor was obtained from a human donor who was the organ donor for an intestinal transplant. As DNA, the CDR3 is TGTGCCAGCAGCATAGCGGGGGGGGTAGATACGCAGTATTTT. Protein product: CASSIAGGVDTQYF.